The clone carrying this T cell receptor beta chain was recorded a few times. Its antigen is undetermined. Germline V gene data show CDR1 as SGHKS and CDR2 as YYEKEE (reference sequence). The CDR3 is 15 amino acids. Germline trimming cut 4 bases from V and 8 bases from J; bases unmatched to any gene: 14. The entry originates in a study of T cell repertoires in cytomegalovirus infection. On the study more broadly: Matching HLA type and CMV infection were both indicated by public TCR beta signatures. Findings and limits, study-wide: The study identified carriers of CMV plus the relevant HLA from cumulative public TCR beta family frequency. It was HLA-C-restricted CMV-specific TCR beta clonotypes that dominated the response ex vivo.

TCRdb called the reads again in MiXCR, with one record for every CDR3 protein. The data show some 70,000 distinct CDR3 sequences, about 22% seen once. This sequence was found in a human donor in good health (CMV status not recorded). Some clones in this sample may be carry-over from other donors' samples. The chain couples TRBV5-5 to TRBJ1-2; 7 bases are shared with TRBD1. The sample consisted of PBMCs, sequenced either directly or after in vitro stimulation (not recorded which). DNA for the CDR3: TGTGCCAGCAGCAAGGAGACAGGGAGCGATCAAGGCTACACCTTC. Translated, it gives CASSKETGSDQGYTF.